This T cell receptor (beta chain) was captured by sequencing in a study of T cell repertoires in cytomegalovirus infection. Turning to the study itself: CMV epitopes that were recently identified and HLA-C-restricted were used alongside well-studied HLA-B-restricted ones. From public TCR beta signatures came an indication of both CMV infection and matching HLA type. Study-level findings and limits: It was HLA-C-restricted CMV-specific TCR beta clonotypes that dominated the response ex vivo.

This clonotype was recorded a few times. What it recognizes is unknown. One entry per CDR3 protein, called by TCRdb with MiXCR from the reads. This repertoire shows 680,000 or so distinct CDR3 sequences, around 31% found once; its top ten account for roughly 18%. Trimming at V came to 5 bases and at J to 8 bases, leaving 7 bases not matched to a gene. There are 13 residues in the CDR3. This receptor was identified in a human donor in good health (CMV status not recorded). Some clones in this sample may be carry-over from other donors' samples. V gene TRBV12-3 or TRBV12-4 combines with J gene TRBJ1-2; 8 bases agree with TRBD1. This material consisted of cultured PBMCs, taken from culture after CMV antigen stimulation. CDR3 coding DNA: TGTGCCAGCAGTCCCGGGACAGGTTTGGGCTACACCTTC. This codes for CASSPGTGLGYTF.